Presented here are 3 T cell receptor beta chains from one specimen sequenced in a study of cytomegalovirus exposure and HLA in healthy donors. Vbeta (60) and Jbeta (13) primers were used in the PCR. Using immunoSEQ multiplex PCR, the repertoire was profiled, and TCRdb retains in-frame clones only, with some absent. The sample consists of 100,000 to 120,000 clones, more than 60% of them appearing once. The specimen sequenced was PBMCs. These receptors were collected from a male donor in good health and CMV-seronegative.

The genes are TRBV21-1 and TRBJ1-6; the DNA was not used to check the table's D call, TRBD1. TRBV21-1 is given as a pseudogene. CDR3 length: 17 residues. The DNA for the CDR3 is TGTGCCAGCAGCCCGTACCCAACGGACAGGGGAAATTCACCCCTCCACTTT. Encoded protein: CASSPYPTDRGNSPLHF.

The chain has TRBV11-3 and TRBJ2-7, with 8 nucleotides matching TRBD1. Germline CDR1 is SGHNT and CDR2 is YENEEA. Losses at the gene ends were 3 bases for V and 5 bases for J; bases not matched to a gene: 9. The CDR3 consists of 15 residues. The CDR3 loop is CASSFGSGGRDEQYF. The CDR3 DNA sequence: TGTGCCAGCAGCTTCGGGTCAGGGGGCAGAGACGAGCAGTACTTC.

This chain joins TRBV27 and TRBJ1-1; a possible D gene is TRBD1 (6 bases). Germline CDR1 is MNHEY and CDR2 is SMNVEV (reference sequence). This CDR3 contains 16 residues. The V end lost 5 bases, the J end lost 0 bases, and 16 bases lay between the germline ends. Written as DNA, the CDR3 is TGTGCCAGCAGTCCCACTACCGGGACAATGAACACTGAAGCTTTCTTT. Protein: CASSPTTGTMNTEAFF.